This T cell receptor beta chain was captured in a study of T cells in Graves' hyperthyroidism and ophthalmopathy. Study overall: Initial diagnosis, before any treatment, was when peripheral blood was collected. Regarding the study as a whole: Progression to ophthalmopathy was predicted a median of 6.5 months early.

Ophthalmopathy patients showed a Clinical Activity Score of at least 3, NOSPECS grade of at least 4 and duration under 3 months. This clonotype was counted only a few times. Its antigen is unknown. Amplification yielded TCR beta CDR3 regions, with RNA transcripts as the source. During a first-round RT-PCR of the TCR CDR3, the HTBI primer set was used. TCRdb processed the multiplex PCR reads anew with MiXCR; each CDR3 protein has one entry. The sample comprises about half a million distinct CDR3 sequences, roughly 23% of which are singletons, and around 54% rests with the top ten. Per germline, CDR1 SGHNT and CDR2 YYREEE (reference sequence). This CDR3 has 15 residues. The V end was cut by 3 bases, the J end by 0 bases, with 11 bases between.

The TCR was taken from a woman in her seventies with Graves' ophthalmopathy. Specimen: blood. The chain joins TRBV5-4 to TRBJ2-3; D possibly corresponds to TRBD1 (6 bases). The chain's CDR3 is CASSSGGQSTDTQYF. The CDR3 DNA reads TGTGCCAGCAGCTCGGGTGGACAGAGCACAGATACGCAGTATTTT.